The clone carrying this TCR beta chain was found many times. This record comes from a study of T-cell reconstitution after alpha-beta-depleted transplantation in children. The TCRbeta library incorporated unique molecular identifiers. MiXCR was run by TCRdb on the PCR reads, yielding one entry per CDR3 protein. Here the sample spans under 70,000 distinct CDR3 sequences, around 9.9% being singletons. The source was PBMCs, collected before TCRalphabeta/CD19-depleted stem cell transplant. The TCR originated in a boy aged 5-17 years with acute myeloid leukemia, due to receive a stem cell transplant.

The CDR3 DNA reads TGCAGTGCTAGATCTAGCGGGGCGAACACCGGGGAGCTGTTTTTT. Amino acids: CSARSSGANTGELFF. The J gene is TRBJ2-2, the V gene TRBV20-1, with 9 bases lining up with TRBD2. J was trimmed by 0 bases and V by 2 bases; bases with no gene match: 1. Per germline, CDR1 DFQATT and CDR2 SNEGSKA (reference sequence). The CDR3 runs to 15 residues.